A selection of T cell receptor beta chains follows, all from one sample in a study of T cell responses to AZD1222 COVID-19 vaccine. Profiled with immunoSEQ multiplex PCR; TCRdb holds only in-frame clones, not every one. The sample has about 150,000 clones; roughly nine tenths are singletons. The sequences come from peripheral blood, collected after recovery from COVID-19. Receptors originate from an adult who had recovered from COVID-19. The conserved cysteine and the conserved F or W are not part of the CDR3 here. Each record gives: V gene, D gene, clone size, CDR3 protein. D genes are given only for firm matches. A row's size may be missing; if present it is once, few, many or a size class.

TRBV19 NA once ASSMEHGPLNTEAF
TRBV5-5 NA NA ASSLRDDASEKLF
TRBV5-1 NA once ASSLDMGRQETQY
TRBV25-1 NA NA ASSEGEGVSNSPLH
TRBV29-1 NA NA SVEMDNKETQY
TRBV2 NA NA ASTPGGTTDTQY
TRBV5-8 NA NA ASSLGRQVGQPQH
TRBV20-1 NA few SASGGSNTEAF
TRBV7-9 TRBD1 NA ASSLGDRGDTEAF
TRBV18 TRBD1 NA ASSARTYRDRGPKSYEQY
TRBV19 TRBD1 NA ASSITGGGQPQH
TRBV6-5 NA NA ASSPDSSYNSPLH
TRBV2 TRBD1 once ASTQWGQGSGDTQY
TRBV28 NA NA ASSSPEFGGQPQH
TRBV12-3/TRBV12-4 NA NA ASSEPPVRELF
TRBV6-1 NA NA ASSDRGYKKLF
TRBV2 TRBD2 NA ASSANSGGGDEQF
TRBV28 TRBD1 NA ASSEPGQRNEKLF
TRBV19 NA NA ASSYPNTEAF
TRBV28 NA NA ASSSQWGYT
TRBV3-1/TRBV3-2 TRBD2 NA ASSGRLAGGQNEQF